Listed here are 15 T cell receptor beta chains from one sample, sequenced in a study of T cells in Graves' hyperthyroidism and ophthalmopathy. Amplification targeted TCR beta CDR3 regions from RNA transcripts. The HTBI set primed first-round TCR CDR3 RT-PCR. TCRdb processed the multiplex PCR reads anew with MiXCR; each CDR3 protein has one entry. The sample records 750,000 to 950,000 distinct CDR3 sequences, 38% being singletons. The sample consisted of blood. These receptors originate from a man younger than 30 with Graves' hyperthyroidism.

This clonotype was detected only a few times. This chain joins TRBV6-5 and TRBJ2-5; the match to TRBD2 covers 8 bases. There are 14 residues in the CDR3. The V gene end was trimmed by 2 bases and the J gene end by 5 bases; junction bases not matched to a gene: 4. Per germline, CDR1 MNHEY and CDR2 SVGAGI. In nucleotides, the CDR3 is TGTGCCAGCAGTTACGGGACTAGTGGGGAGACCCAGTACTTC. Translation gives CASSYGTSGETQYF.

This clonotype was counted many times. This chain connects TRBV9 to TRBJ2-5; D is uncertain. This CDR3 has 13 amino acids. The germline V and J ends were trimmed by 3 bases and 5 bases, with 11 bases remaining between them. In germline, CDR1 is SGDLS, CDR2 YYNGEE. In nucleotides, the CDR3 is TGTGCCAGCAGCGGTGGCGGCACCGAGACCCAGTACTTC. Protein: CASSGGGTETQYF. Combining the CDR3 with reference TRBV9 and TRBJ2-5 gives the whole variable domain DSGVTQTPKHLITATGQRVTLRCSPRSGDLSVYWYQQSLDQGLQFLIQYYNGEERAKGNILERFSAQQFPDLHSELNLSSLELGDSALYFCASSGGGTETQYFGPGTRLLVL.

This clonotype was found a few times. One end of the junction does not line up with germline, which may come from a read error. The chain recombines TRBV5-8 with TRBJ1-5; tentative D call: TRBD1 (5 bases). The germline V gene encodes CDR1 SGHTS and CDR2 YDEGEE. CDR3 length equals 13 residues. The CDR3 DNA follows: TGCGCGTCAGGGCCGAGGTCGAGCCAGCCCCAGCATTTT. Its translation is CASGPRSSQPQHF.

This clonotype was detected a few times. A much more abundant neighbour one base away suggests this may be a read error. The chain carries TRBV2 and TRBJ2-7; tentatively, D is TRBD1 (6 bases). V lost 5 bases to trimming and J lost 5 bases, with 7 bases between them. The CDR3 loop spans 11 amino acids. Germline loops: CDR1 SNHLY, CDR2 FYNNEI. CDR3 region: CASSTGNEQYF. For the CDR3, the DNA is TGTGCCAGCAGTACAGGGAACGAGCAGTACTTC.

This clonotype was detected ten times or more. The chain combines TRBV20-1 with TRBJ1-1; D call uncertain. The CDR3 totals 11 residues. CDR1 DFQATT and CDR2 SNEGSKA come from the germline V gene (reference sequence). V was trimmed by 3 bases and J by 11 bases, leaving 13 bases between them. CDR3 nucleotides: TGCAGTGCTAGCTTCCAGCAGCAGGCTTTCTTT. It codes for CSASFQQQAFF.

The sample holds many counts of this clonotype. The gene calls are TRBV10-3 and TRBJ1-5, with 9 positions matching TRBD1. The germline CDR1 and CDR2 sequences are ENHRY and SYGVKD. The CDR3 loop spans 12 amino acids. Unmatched junction bases numbered 4, after V lost 10 bases and J lost 6 bases. CDR3 sequence (DNA): TGTGCCACCGGGACAGGGATTCAGCCCCAGCATTTT. As protein: CATGTGIQPQHF.

Turning to this clonotype: One end of the junction fails to match germline, which may point to a read error. The genes are TRBV10-1 and TRBJ2-5; D may be TRBD1 or TRBD2 (5 bases each). Germline V gives CDR1 WNHNN, CDR2 SYGVQD (reference sequence). This CDR3 contains 16 residues. As DNA, the CDR3 is TGTGCCAGCAGTTACGAAATGGGGGAGTACCAAGAGACCCAGTACTTC. This gives the protein CASSYEMGEYQETQYF.

The chain links TRBV7-8 to TRBJ1-5; 8 bases align to TRBD1. V gave up 6 bases and J gave up 7 bases; unmatched junction bases: 14. The germline V gene has CDR1 SGHVS and CDR2 FQNEAQ. The CDR3 totals 16 residues. The CDR3 DNA sequence: TGTGCCAGCAGTACCTGGACAGGGAGGTTTGCGCAGCCCCAGCATTTT. It is translated as CASSTWTGRFAQPQHF.

This chain's CDR3 is CASSPIGQGKTYEQYF. DNA for the CDR3: TGTGCCAGCAGCCCGATCGGACAGGGGAAAACCTACGAGCAGTACTTC. The V gene is TRBV14, the J gene TRBJ2-7, with 9 bases lining up with TRBD1. The CDR3 covers 16 residues. Per the germline V gene, CDR1 is SGHDN and CDR2 is FVKESK. The ends lost 4 bases at V and 2 bases at J; junction bases unmatched: 9.

The chain has TRBV15 and TRBJ1-1; D is possibly TRBD1 (5 bases). V was clipped by 3 bases and J by 1 base, with 12 bases between them. The germline gives CDR1 LNHNV, CDR2 YYDKDF (reference sequence). This CDR3 contains 15 residues. The CDR3 region is CATSSLGPTNTEAFF. The CDR3 region has the DNA TGTGCCACCAGCAGCTTGGGACCAACGAACACTGAAGCTTTCTTT.

The chain links TRBV2 to TRBJ2-2; D remains unclear. CDR1 and CDR2 from the germline V gene are SNHLY and FYNNEI. CDR3 length equals 14 residues. The V end lost 2 bases, the J end lost 3 bases, and 7 bases lay between the germline ends. The CDR3 here is CASSENRDTGELFF. The CDR3 nucleotides are TGTGCCAGCAGTGAAAACCGAGACACCGGGGAGCTGTTTTTT.

This clonotype was seen a handful of times. The gene calls are TRBV6-5 and TRBJ2-7, with 7 positions matching TRBD2. Germline V gene lookup returns CDR1 MNHEY and CDR2 SVGAGI. The V and J ends lost 7 bases and 5 bases, in that order; junction bases with no gene match: 8. This CDR3 spans 13 amino acids. CDR3: CASTAGGRDEQYF. DNA for the CDR3: TGTGCCAGCACCGCAGGAGGGAGGGACGAGCAGTACTTC.

In nucleotides, the CDR3 is TGTGCCAGCAGAAAGTTCCGGGAGGACTACGAGCAGTACTTC. Residues: CASRKFREDYEQYF. This chain uses TRBV6-1 with TRBJ2-7, with TRBD2 matching over 7 bases. Losses at the gene ends were 6 bases for V and 3 bases for J; bases not matched to a gene: 8. Germline V CDR1 and CDR2: MNHNS, SASEGT. This CDR3 is 14 amino acids long.

By proportion, this clonotype is medium-sized. This rearrangement joins TRBV10-3 to TRBJ1-4; D remains ambiguous. The CDR3 totals 11 residues. Germline CDR1 is ENHRY and CDR2 is SYGVKD. V was clipped by 11 bases and J by 11 bases, with 15 bases between them. The DNA of the CDR3 is TGTGCCTCCTCGACGGAAGAGAAACTGTTTTTT. It encodes CASSTEEKLFF.

This chain connects TRBV27 to TRBJ1-1; D gene uncertain. This CDR3 is built from 11 residues. The germline V gene encodes CDR1 MNHEY and CDR2 SMNVEV (reference sequence). V was trimmed by 5 bases and J by 5 bases, leaving 6 bases between them. In DNA form, the CDR3 reads TGTGCCAGCAGTGGGTGGACTGAAGCTTTCTTT. Its translation is CASSGWTEAFF.